The 16 T cell receptor beta chains below were found in one sample sequenced in a study of T-cell reconstitution after alpha-beta-depleted transplantation in children. The authors prepared the TCRbeta library with unique molecular identifiers. TCRdb reprocessed the PCR reads with MiXCR, giving one entry per CDR3 protein. This table holds about 980,000 distinct CDR3 sequences, 25% to 35% found once. Sequencing was performed on PBMCs, mostly from graft donor cells, taken 360 days after TCRalphabeta/CD19-depleted stem cell transplant. Receptor source: a boy younger than two who had a stem cell transplant for SCID, so the T cells may come from the graft donor.

This clonotype has more than one count but fewer than ten. This chain uses TRBV12-3 or TRBV12-4 with TRBJ2-1, with 7 bases identical to TRBD2. The CDR3 length is 15 residues. V was clipped by 1 base and J by 6 bases; unmatched bases: 6. CDR3 sequence (DNA): TGTGCCAGCAGTTTAGGCAGACTAGCTGGCAATGAGCAGTTCTTC. Translating gives CASSLGRLAGNEQFF.

Only a few counts were recorded for this clonotype. The genes are TRBV7-2 and TRBJ2-6, with D uncertain. Germline V gives CDR1 SGHTA, CDR2 FQGNSA. Deletions cut 11 bases from V and 1 base from J, with 9 bases between. There are 13 residues in the CDR3. The CDR3 is CAGYKSGANVLTF. DNA of the CDR3: TGTGCCGGATACAAATCTGGGGCCAACGTCCTGACTTTC.

This clonotype was counted only a few times. This chain joins TRBV24-1 and TRBJ2-7; maybe TRBD1 (6 bases). Germline CDR1 KGHDR, CDR2 SFDVKD. The CDR3 spans 15 residues. V shed 3 bases and J shed 5 bases, with 16 bases lying between them. The CDR3 DNA reads as TGTGCCACCAGTGATGCAGGGGACCAACGAAACGAGCAGTACTTC. It specifies CATSDAGDQRNEQYF.

V is TRBV12-3 or TRBV12-4 and J is TRBJ2-5, with D possibly matching TRBD1 (5 bases). The V gene lost 5 bases and the J gene lost 4 bases, with 17 bases spanning the gap. This CDR3 region has 15 residues. CDR3 coding DNA: TGTGCCAGCAGTCAGGGCCCTGCAGGACGAGAGACCCAGTACTTC. It specifies CASSQGPAGRETQYF.

This clonotype was seen a handful of times. This sequence joins TRBV7-9 and TRBJ2-5; D unclear. CDR3 length: 15 amino acids. Germline CDR1 SEHNR, CDR2 FQNEAQ (reference sequence). V lost 5 bases, J lost 0 bases, and 13 bases lay in between. Here the CDR3 DNA reads TGTGCCAGCAGCACCCTTCTCCGGTACCAAGAGACCCAGTACTTC. Translated: CASSTLLRYQETQYF. The variable domain in full, with the rest retrieved from reference TRBV7-9 and TRBJ2-5, is DTGVSQNPRHKITKRGQNVTFRCDPISEHNRLYWYRQTLGQGPEFLTYFQNEAQLEKSRLLSDRFSAERPKGSFSTLEIQRTEQGDSAMYLCASSTLLRYQETQYFGPGTRLLVL.

The chain employs TRBV20-1 and TRBJ2-7; 10 nucleotides align to TRBD1. This CDR3 is built from 14 residues. In germline, CDR1 is DFQATT, CDR2 SNEGSKA (reference sequence). V gave up 4 bases and J gave up 5 bases; unmatched junction bases: 8. The CDR3 here is CSAKPGQGVDEQYF. CDR3 nucleotides: TGCAGTGCTAAACCCGGACAGGGGGTCGACGAGCAGTACTTC.

This clonotype was counted between two and nine times. The chain couples TRBV20-1 to TRBJ1-2, with D uncertain. Trimming removed 1 base at V and 4 bases at J, with 10 bases between. The CDR3 spans 13 residues. CDR1 is DFQATT, CDR2 SNEGSKA, per germline (reference sequence). The DNA of the CDR3 is TGCAGTGCTAGAGGACAAACCAGCTATGGCTACACCTTC. Its protein product is CSARGQTSYGYTF.

This clonotype showed up just a few times. The gene calls are TRBV5-1 and TRBJ2-3; 9 positions match TRBD1. With V trimmed by 4 bases and J by 5 bases, 5 bases remained unmatched. The CDR3 is 14 amino acids. Germline V CDR1 and CDR2: SGHRS, YFSETQ. The CDR3 reads CASSVGTGKDTQYF. Here the CDR3 DNA reads TGCGCCAGCAGCGTTGGGACAGGGAAAGATACGCAGTATTTT.

This chain connects TRBV7-2 to TRBJ2-1; 7 bases map to TRBD2. V lost 5 bases and J lost 13; bases outside the gene matches: 8. The CDR3 has 12 residues. Germline V gene lookup returns CDR1 SGHTA and CDR2 FQGNSA. CDR3 coding DNA: TGTGCCAGCAGCCACCTTGGGGGGGGACAGTTCTTC. This codes for CASSHLGGGQFF.

There are many counts of this clonotype. The gene calls are TRBV27 and TRBJ2-7; D might be TRBD1 (5 bases). Germline CDR1 and CDR2: MNHEY and SMNVEV (reference sequence). V was trimmed by 7 bases and J by 3 bases, leaving 7 bases between them. The CDR3 covers 11 residues. CDR3 sequence (DNA): TGTGCCAGCAAAAGGGGCTACGAGCAGTACTTC. This gives the protein CASKRGYEQYF.

The gene calls are TRBV7-2 and TRBJ1-1; TRBD1 agrees at 10 bases. Germline V gene lookup returns CDR1 SGHTA and CDR2 FQGNSA. CDR3 length: 15 amino acids. V lost 3 bases, J lost 4 bases, and 5 bases stayed unmatched. Here the CDR3 DNA reads TGTGCCAGCAGCTTTCAGGGACAGGGGAGCACTGAAGCTTTCTTT. This gives the protein CASSFQGQGSTEAFF.

This clonotype has more than one count but fewer than ten. The J gene is TRBJ2-5, the V gene TRBV6-1; D perhaps matches TRBD1 (5 bases). The CDR3 runs to 15 residues. V was clipped by 6 bases and J by 2 bases, with 16 bases between them. Per germline, CDR1 MNHNS and CDR2 SASEGT. CDR3: CASSNIGKGQETQYF. The CDR3 nucleotides read TGTGCCAGCAGCAACATAGGGAAGGGGCAAGAGACCCAGTACTTC.

This clonotype was observed a few times. This sequence joins TRBV18 and TRBJ2-3, with D possibly TRBD2 on 6 matching bases. V was clipped by 8 bases and J by 5 bases, with 11 bases between them. The CDR3 loop spans 12 amino acids. Germline lookup yields CDR1 KGHSH and CDR2 LQKENI. The CDR3: CASNRDLDTQYF. The CDR3 coding sequence is TGTGCCAGCAACCGGGACTTAGATACGCAGTATTTT. Together with reference TRBV18 and TRBJ2-3, the CDR3 gives the full variable domain: NAGVMQNPRHLVRRRGQEARLRCSPMKGHSHVYWYRQLPEEGLKFMVYLQKENIIDESGMPKERFSAEFPKEGPSILRIQQVVRGDSAAYFCASNRDLDTQYFGPGTRLTVL.

This clonotype was picked up a small number of times. This chain links TRBV29-1 with TRBJ2-1; D unresolved. V was pared by 7 bases and J by 9 bases, with 19 bases between. CDR3 length equals 13 residues. Germline CDR1 and CDR2: SQVTM and ANQGSEA. In nucleotides, the CDR3 is TGCAGCGGCGGATGGGGTTCCGGCGGTGAGCAGTTCTTC. Protein sequence: CSGGWGSGGEQFF.

The chain couples TRBV7-6 to TRBJ1-2; D is uncertain. CDR1 is SGHVS and CDR2 is FNYEAQ in the germline V gene. The ends were cut back, 0 bases at V and 8 bases at J, with 13 bases in the middle. The CDR3 is 14 residues long. The CDR3 DNA is TGTGCCAGCAGCTTAGCCCTCCCCGGGGAAGGCTACACCTTC. It yields the protein CASSLALPGEGYTF.

This clonotype was observed a handful of times. The V call is TRBV5-5, the J call TRBJ2-5, with D hard to call. The CDR3 is 14 amino acids. The germline V gene has CDR1 SGHKS and CDR2 YYEKEE (reference sequence). The V and J ends lost 0 bases and 2 bases respectively, with 8 bases between them. The CDR3 DNA reads as TGTGCCAGCAGCTTGGGAATGGGACAAGAGACCCAGTACTTC. This sequence encodes CASSLGMGQETQYF.